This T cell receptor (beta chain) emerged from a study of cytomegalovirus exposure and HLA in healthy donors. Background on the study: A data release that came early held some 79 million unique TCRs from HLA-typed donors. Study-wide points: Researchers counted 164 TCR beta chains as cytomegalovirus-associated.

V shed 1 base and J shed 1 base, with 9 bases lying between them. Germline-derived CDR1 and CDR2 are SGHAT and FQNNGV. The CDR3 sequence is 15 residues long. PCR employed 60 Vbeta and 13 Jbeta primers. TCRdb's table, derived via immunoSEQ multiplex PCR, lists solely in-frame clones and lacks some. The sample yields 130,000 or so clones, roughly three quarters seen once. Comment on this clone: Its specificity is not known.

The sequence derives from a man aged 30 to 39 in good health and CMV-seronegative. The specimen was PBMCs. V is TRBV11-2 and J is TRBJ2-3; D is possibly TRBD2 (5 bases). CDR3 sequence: CASSLGSVGTDTQYF. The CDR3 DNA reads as TGTGCCAGCAGCTTAGGTAGCGTTGGCACAGATACGCAGTATTTT.